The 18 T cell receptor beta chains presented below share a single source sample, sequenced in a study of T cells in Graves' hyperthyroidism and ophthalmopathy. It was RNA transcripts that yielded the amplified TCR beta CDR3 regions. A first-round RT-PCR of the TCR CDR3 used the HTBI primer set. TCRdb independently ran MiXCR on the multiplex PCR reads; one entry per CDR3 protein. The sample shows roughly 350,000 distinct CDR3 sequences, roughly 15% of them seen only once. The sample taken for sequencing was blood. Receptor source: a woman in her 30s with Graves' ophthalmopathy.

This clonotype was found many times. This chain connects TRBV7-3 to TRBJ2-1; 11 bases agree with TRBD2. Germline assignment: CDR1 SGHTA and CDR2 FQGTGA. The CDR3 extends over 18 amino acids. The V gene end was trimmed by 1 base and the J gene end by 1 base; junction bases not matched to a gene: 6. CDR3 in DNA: TGTGCCAGCAGCTTAATGCGTAGCGGGGGGGGTTCCTACAATGAGCAGTTCTTC. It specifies CASSLMRSGGGSYNEQFF. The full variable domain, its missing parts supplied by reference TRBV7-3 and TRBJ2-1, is GAGVSQTPSNKVTEKGKYVELRCDPISGHTALYWYRQSLGQGPEFLIYFQGTGAADDSGLPNDRFFAVRPEGSVSTLKIQRTERGDSAVYLCASSLMRSGGGSYNEQFFGPGTRLTVL.

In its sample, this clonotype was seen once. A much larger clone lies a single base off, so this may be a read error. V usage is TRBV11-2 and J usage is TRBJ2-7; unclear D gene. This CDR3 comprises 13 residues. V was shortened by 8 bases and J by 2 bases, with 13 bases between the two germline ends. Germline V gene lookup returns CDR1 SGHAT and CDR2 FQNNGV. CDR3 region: CASGPTNPYEQYF. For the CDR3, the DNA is TGTGCCAGCGGCCCCACTAACCCCTACGAGCAGTACTTC.

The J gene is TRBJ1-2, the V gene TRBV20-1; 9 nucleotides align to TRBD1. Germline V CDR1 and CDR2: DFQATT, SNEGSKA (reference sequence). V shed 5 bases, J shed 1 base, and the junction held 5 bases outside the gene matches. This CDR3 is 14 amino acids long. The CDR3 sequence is CSAGRDRDNYGYTF. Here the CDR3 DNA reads TGCAGTGCTGGCCGGGACAGGGATAACTATGGCTACACCTTC.

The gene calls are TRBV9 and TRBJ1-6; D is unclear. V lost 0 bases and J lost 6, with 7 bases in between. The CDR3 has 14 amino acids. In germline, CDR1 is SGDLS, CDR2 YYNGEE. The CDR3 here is CASSVGSSNSPLHF. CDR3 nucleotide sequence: TGTGCCAGCAGCGTAGGCAGCTCTAATTCACCCCTCCACTTT.

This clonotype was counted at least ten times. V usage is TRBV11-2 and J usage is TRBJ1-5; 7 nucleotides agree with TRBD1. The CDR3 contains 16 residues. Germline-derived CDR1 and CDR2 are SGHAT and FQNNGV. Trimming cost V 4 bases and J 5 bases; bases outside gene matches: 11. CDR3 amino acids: CASSSPGGGSHQPQHF. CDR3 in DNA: TGTGCCAGCAGCTCCCCCGGAGGGGGCTCCCATCAGCCCCAGCATTTT. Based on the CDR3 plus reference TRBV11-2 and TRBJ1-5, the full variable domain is EAGVAQSPRYKIIEKRQSVAFWCNPISGHATLYWYQQILGQGPKLLIQFQNNGVVDDSQLPKDRFSAERLKGVDSTLKIQPAKLEDSAVYLCASSSPGGGSHQPQHFGDGTRLSIL.

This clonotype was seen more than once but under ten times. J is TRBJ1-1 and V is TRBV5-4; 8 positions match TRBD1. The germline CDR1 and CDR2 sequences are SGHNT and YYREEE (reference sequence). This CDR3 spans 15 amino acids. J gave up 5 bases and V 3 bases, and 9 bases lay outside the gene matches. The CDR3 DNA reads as TGTGCCAGCAGCTCGGGCTCACGACAGGGGACTGAAGCTTTCTTT. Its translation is CASSSGSRQGTEAFF.

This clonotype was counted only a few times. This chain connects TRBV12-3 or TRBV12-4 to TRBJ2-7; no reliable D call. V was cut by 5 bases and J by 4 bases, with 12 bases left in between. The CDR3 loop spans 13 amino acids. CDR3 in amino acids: CASSSSVNYEQYF. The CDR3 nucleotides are TGTGCCAGCAGTAGCTCGGTCAATTACGAGCAGTACTTC.

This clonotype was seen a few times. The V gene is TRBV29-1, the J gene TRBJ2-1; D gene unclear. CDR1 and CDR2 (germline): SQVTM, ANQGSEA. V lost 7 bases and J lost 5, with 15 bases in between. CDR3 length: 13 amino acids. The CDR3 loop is CSEEALAHNEQFF. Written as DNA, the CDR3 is TGCAGCGAGGAAGCGTTAGCCCACAATGAGCAGTTCTTC.

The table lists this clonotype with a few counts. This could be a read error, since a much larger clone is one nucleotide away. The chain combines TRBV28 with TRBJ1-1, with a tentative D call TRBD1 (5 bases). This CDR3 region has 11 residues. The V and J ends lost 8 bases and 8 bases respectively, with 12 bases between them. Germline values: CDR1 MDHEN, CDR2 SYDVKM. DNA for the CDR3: TGTGCCAGCCGCTGGGGCATAGAAGCTTTCTTT. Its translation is CASRWGIEAFF. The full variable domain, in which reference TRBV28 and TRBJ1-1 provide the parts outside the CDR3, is DVKVTQSSRYLVKRTGEKVFLECVQDMDHENMFWYRQDPGLGLRLIYFSYDVKMKEKGDIPEGYSVSREKKERFSLILESASTNQTSMYLCASRWGIEAFFGQGTRLTVV.

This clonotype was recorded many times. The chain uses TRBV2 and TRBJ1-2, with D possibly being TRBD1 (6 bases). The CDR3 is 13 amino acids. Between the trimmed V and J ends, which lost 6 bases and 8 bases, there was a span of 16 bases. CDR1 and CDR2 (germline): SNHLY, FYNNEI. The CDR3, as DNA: TGTGCCAGCAGGGGGTCAGGGGATAAAGGCTACACCTTC. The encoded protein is CASRGSGDKGYTF.

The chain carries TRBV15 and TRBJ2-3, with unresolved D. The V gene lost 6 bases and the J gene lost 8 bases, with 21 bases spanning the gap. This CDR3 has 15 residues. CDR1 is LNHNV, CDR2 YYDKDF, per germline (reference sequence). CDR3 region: CATRIARYAEVTQYF. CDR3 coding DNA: TGTGCCACCAGGATCGCGCGATACGCCGAGGTTACGCAGTATTTT.

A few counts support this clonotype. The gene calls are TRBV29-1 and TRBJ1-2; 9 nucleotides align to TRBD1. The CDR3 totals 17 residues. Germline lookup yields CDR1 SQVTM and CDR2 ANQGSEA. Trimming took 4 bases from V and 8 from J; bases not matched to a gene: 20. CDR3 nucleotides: TGCAGCGTTGCCGGAACAGGGGGCGGGGGGGTAGGACGAGGCTACACCTTC. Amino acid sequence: CSVAGTGGGGVGRGYTF.

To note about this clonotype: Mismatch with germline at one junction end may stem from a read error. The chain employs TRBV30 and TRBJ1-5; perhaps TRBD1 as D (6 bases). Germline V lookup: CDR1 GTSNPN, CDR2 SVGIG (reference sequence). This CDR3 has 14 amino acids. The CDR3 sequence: CAWSLEGGNRPQHF. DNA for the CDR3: TGTGCCTGGAGTTTGGAGGGGGGCAATCGGCCCCAGCATTTT.

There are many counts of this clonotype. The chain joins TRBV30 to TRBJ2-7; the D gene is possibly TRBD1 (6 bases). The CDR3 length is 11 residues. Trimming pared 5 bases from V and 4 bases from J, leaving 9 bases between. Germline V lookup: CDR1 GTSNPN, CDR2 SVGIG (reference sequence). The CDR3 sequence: CAWGTLYEQYF. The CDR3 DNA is TGTGCCTGGGGGACACTGTACGAGCAGTACTTC.

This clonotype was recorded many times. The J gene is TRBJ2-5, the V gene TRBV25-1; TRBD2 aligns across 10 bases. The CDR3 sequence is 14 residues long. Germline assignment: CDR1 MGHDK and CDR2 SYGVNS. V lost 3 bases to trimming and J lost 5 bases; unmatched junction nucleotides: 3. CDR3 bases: TGTGCCAGCAGTGACCCGACTAGCGGGGAGACCCAGTACTTC. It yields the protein CASSDPTSGETQYF.

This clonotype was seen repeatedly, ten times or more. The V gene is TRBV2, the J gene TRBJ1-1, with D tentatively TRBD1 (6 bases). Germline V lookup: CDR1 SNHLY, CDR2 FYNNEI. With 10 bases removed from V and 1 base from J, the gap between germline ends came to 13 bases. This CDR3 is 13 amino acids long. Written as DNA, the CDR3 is TGTGCCACCCACTTCAGGGGGAACACTGAAGCTTTCTTT. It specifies CATHFRGNTEAFF.

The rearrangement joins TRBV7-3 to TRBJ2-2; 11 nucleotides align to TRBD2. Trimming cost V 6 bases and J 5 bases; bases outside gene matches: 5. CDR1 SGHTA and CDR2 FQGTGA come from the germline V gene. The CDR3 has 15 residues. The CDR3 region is CASSSSGGWTGELFF. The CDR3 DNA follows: TGTGCCAGCAGTTCTAGCGGGGGGTGGACCGGGGAGCTGTTTTTT.

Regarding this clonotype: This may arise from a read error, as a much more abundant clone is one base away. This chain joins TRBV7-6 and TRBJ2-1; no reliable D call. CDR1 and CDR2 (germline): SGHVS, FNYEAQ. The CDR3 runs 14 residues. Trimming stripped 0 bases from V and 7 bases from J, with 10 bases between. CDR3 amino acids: CASSLAHITNEQFF. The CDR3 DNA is TGTGCCAGCAGCTTAGCTCATATAACTAATGAGCAGTTCTTC.